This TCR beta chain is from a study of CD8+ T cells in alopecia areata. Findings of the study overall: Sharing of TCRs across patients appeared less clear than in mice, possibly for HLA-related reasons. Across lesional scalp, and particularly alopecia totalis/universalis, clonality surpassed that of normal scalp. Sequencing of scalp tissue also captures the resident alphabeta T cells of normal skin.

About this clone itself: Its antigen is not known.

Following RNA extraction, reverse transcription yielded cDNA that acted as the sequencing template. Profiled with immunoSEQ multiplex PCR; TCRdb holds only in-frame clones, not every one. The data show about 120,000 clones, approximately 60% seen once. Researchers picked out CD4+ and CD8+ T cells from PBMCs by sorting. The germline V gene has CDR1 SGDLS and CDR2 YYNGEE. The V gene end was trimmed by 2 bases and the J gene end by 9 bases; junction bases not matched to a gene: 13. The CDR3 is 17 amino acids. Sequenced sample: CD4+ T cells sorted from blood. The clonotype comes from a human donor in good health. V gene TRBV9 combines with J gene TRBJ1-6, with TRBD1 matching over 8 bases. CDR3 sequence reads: CASSVGTGIPPGSPLHF. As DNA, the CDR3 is TGTGCCAGCAGCGTTGGGACAGGAATACCCCCAGGTTCACCCCTCCACTTT.